The clone carrying this TCR beta chain was detected only a few times. What it binds is unknown. The sample is drawn from a study of shared clonotypes between healthy human individuals. V lost 6 bases to trimming and J lost 0 bases; unmatched junction nucleotides: 8. The CDR3 spans 17 residues. Germline assignment: CDR1 MNHEY and CDR2 SMNVEV (reference sequence). Whole-study findings and limits: The naive CD4 repertoires of a handful of donors were compared, and approximately 4.5% of clonotypes were shared.

Assay used: immunoSEQ multiplex PCR; TCRdb lists only in-frame clones, some missing. The top ten clones hold roughly 1.9% of a sample with 740,000 or so clones, roughly 72% of them seen once. The source of this sequence is a woman aged 30 to 39 in good health. The rearrangement joins TRBV27 to TRBJ2-6; 7 bases agree with TRBD1. Sequenced: memory CD4+ T cells sorted from blood. The subset denotes: CD45RA-negative fraction. The chain's CDR3 is CASSPQGVPSGANVLTF. For the CDR3, the DNA is TGTGCCAGCAGCCCGCAGGGGGTGCCCTCTGGGGCCAACGTCCTGACTTTC.